The table lists the clone carrying this T cell receptor beta chain with many counts. Its matching antigen is unknown. The CDR3 sequence is 16 residues long. Germline V gene lookup returns CDR1 KGHSH and CDR2 LQKENI. V lost 1 base to trimming and J lost 2 bases, with 13 bases between them. This sample was taken from a study of neurological immune-mediated disorders. The study, taken as a whole, reports: Sharing of CDR3 amino acid sequences among expanded clones across subjects was absent, suggesting private repertoires in all groups. HTLV-1-associated myelopathy displayed the greatest TCR clonal expansion, and multiple sclerosis exhibited the smallest, lower than that of healthy controls.

cDNA synthesis was performed by 5'RACE with 10-nucleotide random UMIs. Each sequencing run yielded over 160 million TCR-beta sequences from 15-18 subjects. TCRdb re-derived calls from the 5' RACE reads in MiXCR, one entry per CDR3 protein. The sample has tens of thousands of distinct CDR3 sequences; 3.5% to 5.5% are singletons. Stated time point: longitudinal time-point 3. The chain combines TRBV18 with TRBJ2-3, with a tentative D call TRBD2 (7 bases). This receptor was taken from a woman aged 60-75 years with multiple sclerosis. The sample taken for sequencing was PBMCs. The CDR3 sequence: CASSPQGGPYTDTQYF. The CDR3 region has the DNA TGTGCCAGCTCACCACAGGGGGGGCCCTACACAGATACGCAGTATTTT.